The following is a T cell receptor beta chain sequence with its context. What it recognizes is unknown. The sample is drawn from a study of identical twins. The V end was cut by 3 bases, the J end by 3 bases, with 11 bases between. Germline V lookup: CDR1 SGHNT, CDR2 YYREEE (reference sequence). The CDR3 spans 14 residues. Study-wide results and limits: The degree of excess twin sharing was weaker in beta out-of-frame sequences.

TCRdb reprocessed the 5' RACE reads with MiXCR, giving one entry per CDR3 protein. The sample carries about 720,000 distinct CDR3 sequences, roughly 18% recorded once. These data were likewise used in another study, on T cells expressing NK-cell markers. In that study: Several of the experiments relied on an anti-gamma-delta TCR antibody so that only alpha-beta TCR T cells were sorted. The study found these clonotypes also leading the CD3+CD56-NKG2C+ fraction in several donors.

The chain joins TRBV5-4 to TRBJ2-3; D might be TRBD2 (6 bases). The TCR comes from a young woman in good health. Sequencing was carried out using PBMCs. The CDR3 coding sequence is TGTGCCAGCAGCTATTTAGCGGCGACAGATACGCAGTATTTT. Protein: CASSYLAATDTQYF.